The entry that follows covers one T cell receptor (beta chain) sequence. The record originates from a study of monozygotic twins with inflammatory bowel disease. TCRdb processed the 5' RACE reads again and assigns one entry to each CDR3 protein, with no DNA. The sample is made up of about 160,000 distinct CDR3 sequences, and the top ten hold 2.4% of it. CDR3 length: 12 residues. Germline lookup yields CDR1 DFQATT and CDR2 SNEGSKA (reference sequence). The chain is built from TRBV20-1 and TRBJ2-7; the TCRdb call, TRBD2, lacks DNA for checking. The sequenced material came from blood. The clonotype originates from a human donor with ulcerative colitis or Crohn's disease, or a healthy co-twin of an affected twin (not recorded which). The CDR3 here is CSGGGVSYEQYF.